This record concerns one T cell receptor (beta chain) sequence. The antigen is undetermined. The sample is drawn from a study of T cell responses to AZD1222 COVID-19 vaccine. Study-wide results and caveats: Baseline seropositivity characterized only a handful of AZD1222 recipients.

CDR1 is MNHEY and CDR2 is SMNVEV in the germline V gene (reference sequence). This CDR3 contains 13 residues. With V trimmed by 8 bases and J by 7 bases, 7 bases remained unmatched. Repertoires were generated with immunoSEQ multiplex PCR, while TCRdb's copy carries only in-frame clones and drops some. Among 130,000 to 150,000 clones listed, just under 95% were seen once. The sequenced sample was peripheral blood, obtained on day 0 of AZD1222 vaccination. The TCR sequence derives from an adult in good health. V gene TRBV27 combines with J gene TRBJ2-7, with 11 bases identical to TRBD1. This CDR3 reads CASSGQGALEQYF. CDR3 in DNA: TGTGCCAGCTCAGGACAGGGGGCTTTAGAGCAGTACTTC.